This T cell receptor (beta chain) comes out of a study of early T cells in non-severe SARS-CoV-2 infection. About the study: RNA in bulk from unsorted whole blood was sequenced, and chains were unpaired. Study outcomes and limitations: VDJdb matches were skewed toward anti-spike CD8 T cell responses.

Individual cDNA molecules were tagged with unique molecular identifiers, the study reported. MiXCR, run by TCRdb on the 5' RACE reads, gives a single entry per CDR3 protein. In the table there are over 30,000 distinct CDR3 sequences, 4.7% of which are singletons. This clonotype came up many times. What it recognizes is unknown. This clonotype was sampled from an adult who was a healthcare worker with PCR-confirmed SARS-CoV-2 infection or an uninfected control (not recorded which). The sample taken for sequencing was whole blood.

In nucleotides, the CDR3 is TGTGCCAGCTCACCCGGGGACAGCCGCGGAGCTTTCTTT. Translated, it gives CASSPGDSRGAFF. This chain joins TRBV18 and TRBJ1-1; 7 nucleotides match TRBD1. The CDR3 extends over 13 amino acids. Germline lookup yields CDR1 KGHSH and CDR2 LQKENI. The V segment lost 3 bases and the J segment 10 bases; nucleotides outside the gene matches: 8. Looking up the rest from reference TRBV18 and TRBJ1-1 gives the full variable domain: NAGVMQNPRHLVRRRGQEARLRCSPMKGHSHVYWYRQLPEEGLKFMVYLQKENIIDESGMPKERFSAEFPKEGPSILRIQQVVRGDSAAYFCASSPGDSRGAFFGQGTRLTVV.